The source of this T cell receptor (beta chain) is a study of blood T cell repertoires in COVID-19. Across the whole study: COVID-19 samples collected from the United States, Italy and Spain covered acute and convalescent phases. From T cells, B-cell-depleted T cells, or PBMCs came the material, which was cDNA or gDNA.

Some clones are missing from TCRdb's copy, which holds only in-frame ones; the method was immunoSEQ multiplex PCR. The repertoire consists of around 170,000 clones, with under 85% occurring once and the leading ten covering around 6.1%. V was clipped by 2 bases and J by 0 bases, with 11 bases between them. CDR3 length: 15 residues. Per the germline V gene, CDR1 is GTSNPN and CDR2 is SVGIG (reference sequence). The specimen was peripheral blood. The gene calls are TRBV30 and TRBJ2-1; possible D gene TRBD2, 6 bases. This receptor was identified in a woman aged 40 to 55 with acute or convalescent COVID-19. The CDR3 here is CAWSLSGISYNEQFF. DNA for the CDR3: TGTGCCTGGAGTCTTAGCGGCATCTCCTACAATGAGCAGTTCTTC.